Presented here are 3 T cell receptor beta chains from one specimen sequenced in a study of shared clonotypes between healthy human individuals. Using immunoSEQ multiplex PCR, the repertoire was profiled, and TCRdb retains in-frame clones only, with some absent. The repertoire consists of roughly 2.5 million clones, with roughly nine tenths occurring once and the leading ten covering about 0.13%. Sequences were obtained from naive CD4+ T cells sorted from blood. Described subset: CD45RA+ positively selected. These receptors came from a man aged 18 to 30 in good health.

The rearrangement uses TRBV28 and TRBJ1-2, with D hard to call. V shed 6 bases and J shed 4 bases, with 12 bases lying between them. The CDR3 covers 13 residues. CDR1 is MDHEN and CDR2 is SYDVKM in the germline V gene. CDR3 coding DNA: TGTGCCAGCAGCGCCGTTGTTGCCTATGGCTACACCTTC. Amino acids: CASSAVVAYGYTF.

For this clone: Other DNA sequences in this specimen translate into the identical CDR3. CDR3 nucleotide sequence: TGCGCCAGCAGTCCTACAGGGAACTATGGCTACACCTTC. Protein: CASSPTGNYGYTF. This chain uses TRBV10-1 with TRBJ1-2, with D perhaps matching TRBD1 (6 bases). With 5 bases removed from V and 2 bases from J, the gap between germline ends came to 9 bases. Germline CDR1 and CDR2: WNHNN and SYGVQD (reference sequence). The CDR3 has 13 amino acids.

The DNA of the CDR3 is TGTGCCAGCAGTTCCGGACTAGTTTTCGAGACCCAGTACTTC. Translated, it gives CASSSGLVFETQYF. This rearrangement joins TRBV27 to TRBJ2-5; 7 bases align to TRBD2. The CDR3 is made up of 14 amino acids. The junction had 7 bases not matched to a gene; V was cut back by 4 bases and J by 5 bases. Looked up from germline, CDR1 is MNHEY and CDR2 is SMNVEV (reference sequence).